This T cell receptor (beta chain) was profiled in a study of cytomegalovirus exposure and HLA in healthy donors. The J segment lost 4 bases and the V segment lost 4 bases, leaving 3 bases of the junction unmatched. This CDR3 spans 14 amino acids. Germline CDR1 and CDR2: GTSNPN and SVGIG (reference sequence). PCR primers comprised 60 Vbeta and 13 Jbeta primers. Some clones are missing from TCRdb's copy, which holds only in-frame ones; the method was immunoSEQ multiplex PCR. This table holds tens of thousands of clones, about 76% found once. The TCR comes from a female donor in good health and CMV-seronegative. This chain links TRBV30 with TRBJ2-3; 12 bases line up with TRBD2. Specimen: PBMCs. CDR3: CAWTSGGGSDTQYF. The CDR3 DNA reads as TGTGCCTGGACTAGCGGGGGGGGTTCAGATACGCAGTATTTT.